Listed here is a single TCR beta chain. The Seattle patients, enrolled during active infection, were followed longitudinally. The sample is drawn from a study of blood T cell repertoires in COVID-19. Study-wide context: The study drew acute and convalescent COVID-19 samples from the United States, Italy and Spain. From T cells, B-cell-depleted T cells, or PBMCs came the material, which was cDNA or gDNA.

Methods used by the authors: By means of reference gene primer amplification, nucleated cell counts were estimated. The protocol was immunoSEQ multiplex PCR, while the TCRdb copy is restricted to in-frame clones and leaves out a portion. V and J calls plus clone size are reproduced from that table; the DNA served to infer D and trimming. The table has 200,000 or so clones, around 84% seen once. CDR1 and CDR2 (germline): LNHDA, SQIVND (reference sequence). The CDR3 is 15 amino acids. V lost 5 bases and J lost 8, with 16 bases in between. The TCR was taken from a woman of 80 years or more with COVID-19, enrolled during active disease. The chain is built from TRBV19 and TRBJ1-6; TRBD1 might be the D (5 bases). Sequenced material: peripheral blood. For the CDR3, the DNA is TGTGCCAGTAGTCGACCCAGGGCCGCGGATTCACCCCTCCACTTT. Its translation: CASSRPRAADSPLHF.